The clone carrying this TCR beta chain was recorded only once. Germline CDR1 reads SGHNT; CDR2 reads YENEEA. CDR3 length equals 14 residues. Trimming removed 1 base from V and 5 bases from J, with 11 bases in between. This sample was taken from a study of blood T cell repertoires in COVID-19. The repertoire was sequenced with immunoSEQ multiplex PCR; TCRdb's copy has only in-frame clones and lacks some. Seen here are a few hundred thousand clones, 70% to 90% observed once, and the top ten hold 10%. The chain has TRBV11-3 and TRBJ1-1; unclear D gene. What was sequenced was PBMCs or T cells enriched from blood (not recorded which). This clonotype was obtained from a woman between 18 and 30 years old who had recovered from COVID-19. CDR3 in amino acids: CASSLGSGITEAFF. CDR3 coding DNA: TGTGCCAGCAGCTTAGGCTCCGGGATAACTGAAGCTTTCTTT.